This T cell receptor (beta chain) was identified in a study of identical twins. CDR1 and CDR2 (germline): MDHEN, SYDVKM. The V and J ends lost 6 bases and 7 bases, in that order; junction bases with no gene match: 12. The CDR3 has 14 residues. TCRdb reprocessed the 5' RACE reads with MiXCR, giving one entry per CDR3 protein. The table records 460,000 or so distinct CDR3 sequences, 12% to 15% of them present only once. These same records also appear under a second study, on yellow fever vaccine responses in identical twins.

The specimen was CD4+ T cells sorted from blood. This receptor was identified in a woman between 18 and 29 years old in good health. The rearrangement links TRBV28 to TRBJ2-7, with 7 bases fitting TRBD2. The CDR3 nucleotides read TGTGCCAGCAGCACACGGGACTACCCAGGAGAGCAGTACTTC. Its protein is CASSTRDYPGEQYF.